This TCR beta chain originates from a study of early T cells in non-severe SARS-CoV-2 infection. Study-wide context: Alpha and beta chains were unpaired, from unsorted whole-blood bulk RNA.

As part of library construction, unique molecular identifiers were attached to individual cDNA molecules. Each CDR3 protein gets one entry after TCRdb re-called the 5' RACE reads with MiXCR. The profile shows some 77,000 distinct CDR3 sequences, over 9% of them singletons. Findings and caveats of the study: Comparison of clonotypes with VDJdb favored anti-spike CD8 responses while missing private and CD4 specificities.

This clonotype was seen a few times. Its antigen is still unknown. Per germline, CDR1 DFQATT and CDR2 SNEGSKA (reference sequence). The CDR3 loop spans 12 amino acids. The J segment lost 6 bases and the V segment lost 3 bases, leaving 1 base of the junction unmatched. The material sequenced was whole blood. V is TRBV20-1 and J is TRBJ2-4; the match to TRBD1 covers 8 bases. The sequence came from an adult who was a healthcare worker with PCR-confirmed SARS-CoV-2 infection or an uninfected control (not recorded which). This CDR3 is CSARGTGNIQYF. The CDR3 DNA is TGCAGTGCTAGGGGGACAGGAAACATTCAGTACTTC.